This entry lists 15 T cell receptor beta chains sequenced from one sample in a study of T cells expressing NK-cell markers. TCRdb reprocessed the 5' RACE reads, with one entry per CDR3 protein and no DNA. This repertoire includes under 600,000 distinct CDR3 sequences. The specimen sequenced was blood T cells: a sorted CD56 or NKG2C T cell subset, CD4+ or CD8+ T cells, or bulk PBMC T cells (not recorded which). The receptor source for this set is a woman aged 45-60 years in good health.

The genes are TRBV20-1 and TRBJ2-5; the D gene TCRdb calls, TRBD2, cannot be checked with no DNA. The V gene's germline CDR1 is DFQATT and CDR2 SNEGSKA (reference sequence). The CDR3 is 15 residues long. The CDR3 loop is CSARGGAGGSETQYF.

The CDR3 sequence: CASSLGGTGLYNEQFF. The J gene is TRBJ2-1, the V gene TRBV5-1; without DNA, the TCRdb call of TRBD1 cannot be checked. This CDR3 has 16 amino acids. Germline-derived CDR1 and CDR2 are SGHRS and YFSETQ.

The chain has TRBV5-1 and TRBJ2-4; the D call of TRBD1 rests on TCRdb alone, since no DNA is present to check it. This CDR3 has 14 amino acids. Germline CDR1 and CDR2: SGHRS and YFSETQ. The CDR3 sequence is CASSRVGAQNIQYF.

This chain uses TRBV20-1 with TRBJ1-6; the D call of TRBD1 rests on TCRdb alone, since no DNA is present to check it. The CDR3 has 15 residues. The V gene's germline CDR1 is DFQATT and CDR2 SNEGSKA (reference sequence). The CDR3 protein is CSARDTDRGNSPLHF.

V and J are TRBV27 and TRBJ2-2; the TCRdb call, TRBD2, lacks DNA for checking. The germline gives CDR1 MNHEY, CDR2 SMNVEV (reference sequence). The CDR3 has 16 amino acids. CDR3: CASSFSLAGDTGELFF.

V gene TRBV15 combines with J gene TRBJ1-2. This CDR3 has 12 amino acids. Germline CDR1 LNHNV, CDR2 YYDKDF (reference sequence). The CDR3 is CATSKAYYGYTF.

The CDR3 region is CASSPTLGTYNSPLHF. The chain links TRBV7-8 to TRBJ1-6. CDR1 is SGHVS, CDR2 FQNEAQ, per germline. The CDR3 is 16 amino acids. The whole variable domain, remainder taken from reference TRBV7-8 and TRBJ1-6, is GAGVSQSPRYKVAKRGQDVALRCDPISGHVSLFWYQQALGQGPEFLTYFQNEAQLDKSGLPSDRFFAERPEGSVSTLKIQRTQQEDSAVYLCASSPTLGTYNSPLHFGNGTRLTVT.

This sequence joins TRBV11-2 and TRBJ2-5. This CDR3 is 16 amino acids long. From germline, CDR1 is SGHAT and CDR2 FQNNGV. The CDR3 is CASSLDIQQGKETQYF.

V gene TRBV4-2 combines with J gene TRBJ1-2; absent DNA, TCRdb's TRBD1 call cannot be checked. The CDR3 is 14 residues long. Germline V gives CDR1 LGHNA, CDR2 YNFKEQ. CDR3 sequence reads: CASSQGRGLAGYTF.

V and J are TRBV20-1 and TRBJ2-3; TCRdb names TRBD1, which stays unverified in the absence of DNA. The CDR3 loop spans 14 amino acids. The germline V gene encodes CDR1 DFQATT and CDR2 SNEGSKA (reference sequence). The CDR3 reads CSVVPGVNTDTQYF.

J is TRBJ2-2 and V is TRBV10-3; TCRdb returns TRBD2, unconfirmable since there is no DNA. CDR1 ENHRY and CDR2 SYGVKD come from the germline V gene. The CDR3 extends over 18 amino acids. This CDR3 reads CAIRRSNRDSLDTGELFF.

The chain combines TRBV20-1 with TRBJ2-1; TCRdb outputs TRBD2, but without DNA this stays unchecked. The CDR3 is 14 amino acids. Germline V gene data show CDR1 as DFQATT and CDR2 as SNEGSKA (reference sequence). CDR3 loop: CSAKHWDPPNEQFF.

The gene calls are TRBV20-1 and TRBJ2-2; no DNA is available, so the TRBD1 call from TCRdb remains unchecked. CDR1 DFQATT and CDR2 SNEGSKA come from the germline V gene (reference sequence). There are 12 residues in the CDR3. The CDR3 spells CSARAGFGELFF.

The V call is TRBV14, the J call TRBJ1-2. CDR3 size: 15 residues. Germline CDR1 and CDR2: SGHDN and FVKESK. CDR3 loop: CASSHNRDFGYGYTF.

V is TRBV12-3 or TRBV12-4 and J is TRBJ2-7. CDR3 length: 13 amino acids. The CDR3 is CASSFDSLYEQYF.